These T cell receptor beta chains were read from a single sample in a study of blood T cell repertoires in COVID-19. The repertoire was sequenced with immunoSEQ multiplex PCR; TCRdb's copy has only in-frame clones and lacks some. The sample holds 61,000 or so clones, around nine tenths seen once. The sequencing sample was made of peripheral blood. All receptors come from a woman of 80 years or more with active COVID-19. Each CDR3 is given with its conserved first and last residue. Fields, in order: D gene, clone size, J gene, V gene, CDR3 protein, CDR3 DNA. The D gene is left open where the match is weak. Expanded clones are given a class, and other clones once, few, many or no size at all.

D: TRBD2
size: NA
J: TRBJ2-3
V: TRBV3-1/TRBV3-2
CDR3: CASSQQRGSYTDTQYF
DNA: TGTGCCAGCAGCCAACAGCGGGGGAGCTACACAGATACGCAGTATTTT

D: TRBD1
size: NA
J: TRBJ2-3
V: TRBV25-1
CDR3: CASTPDRGPTDTQYF
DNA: TGTGCCAGCACCCCAGACAGGGGGCCCACAGATACGCAGTATTTT

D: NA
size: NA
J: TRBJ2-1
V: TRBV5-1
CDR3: CASSLNAGNEQFF
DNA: TGCGCCAGCAGCTTGAATGCGGGCAATGAGCAGTTCTTC

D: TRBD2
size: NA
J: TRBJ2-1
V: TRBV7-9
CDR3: CAAAQRGAYNEQFF
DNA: TGTGCCGCGGCCCAGCGGGGGGCCTACAATGAGCAGTTCTTC

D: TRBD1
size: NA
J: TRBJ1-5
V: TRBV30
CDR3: CAWSEKNRGLRQPQHF
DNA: TGTGCCTGGAGTGAAAAAAACAGGGGGCTACGACAGCCCCAGCATTTT

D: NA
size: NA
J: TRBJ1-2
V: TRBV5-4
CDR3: CASTLDTYGYTF
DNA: TGTGCCAGCACTTTGGACACCTATGGCTACACCTTC

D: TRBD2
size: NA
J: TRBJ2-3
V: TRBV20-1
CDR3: CSASLRGGLADTQYF
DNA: TGCAGTGCTAGTCTTCGGGGGGGCCTCGCAGATACGCAGTATTTT

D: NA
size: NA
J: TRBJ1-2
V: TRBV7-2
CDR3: CASSEGQLNYGYTF
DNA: TGTGCCAGCAGCGAAGGACAGTTGAACTATGGCTACACCTTC

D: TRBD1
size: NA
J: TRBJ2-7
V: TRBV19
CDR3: CASSSLDRVGEQYF
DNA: TGTGCCAGTAGTAGCTTGGACAGGGTCGGCGAGCAGTACTTC

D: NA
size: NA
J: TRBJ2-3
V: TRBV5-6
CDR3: CASSLGRGSTDTQYF
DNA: TGTGCCAGCAGCTTGGGACGGGGTAGCACAGATACGCAGTATTTT

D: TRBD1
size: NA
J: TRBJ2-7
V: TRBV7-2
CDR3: CASSLVQGAREQYF
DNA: TGTGCCAGCAGCTTAGTACAGGGGGCGAGAGAGCAGTACTTC

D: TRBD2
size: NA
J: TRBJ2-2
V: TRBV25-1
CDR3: CASSEWEGMGNTGELFF
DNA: TGTGCCAGCAGTGAATGGGAGGGTATGGGGAACACCGGGGAGCTGTTTTTT

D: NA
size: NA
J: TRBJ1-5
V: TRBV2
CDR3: CASSEEESQHF
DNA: TGTGCCAGCAGTGAAGAGGAGTCCCAGCATTTT

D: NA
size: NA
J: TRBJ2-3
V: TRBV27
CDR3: CASSHPERGSDTQYF
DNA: TGTGCCAGCAGTCACCCAGAGAGGGGGTCAGATACGCAGTATTTT

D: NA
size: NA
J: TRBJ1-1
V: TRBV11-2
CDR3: CASSTDSNTEAFF
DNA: TGTGCCAGCAGCACGGACTCGAACACTGAAGCTTTCTTT

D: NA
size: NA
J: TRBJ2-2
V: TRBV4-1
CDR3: CASSQGGVTGELFF
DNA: TGCGCCAGCAGCCAAGGCGGGGTTACCGGGGAGCTGTTTTTT

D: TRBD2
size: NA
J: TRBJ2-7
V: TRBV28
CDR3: CATHPSGGNYEQYF
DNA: TGTGCCACCCACCCAAGCGGGGGGAACTACGAGCAGTACTTC

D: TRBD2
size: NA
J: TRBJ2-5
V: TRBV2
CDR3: CASSGDRFLAGGRETQYF
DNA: TGTGCCAGCAGCGGCGACAGGTTTCTAGCGGGGGGGCGAGAGACCCAGTACTTC

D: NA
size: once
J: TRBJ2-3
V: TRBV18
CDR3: CASSLEGQDTQYF
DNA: TGTGCCAGCTCCCTGGAGGGCCAGGATACGCAGTATTTT

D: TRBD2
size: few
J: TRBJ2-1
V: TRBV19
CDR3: CASSIEAGGRNNEQFF
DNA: TGTGCCAGTAGTATAGAAGCGGGGGGTCGCAACAATGAGCAGTTCTTC

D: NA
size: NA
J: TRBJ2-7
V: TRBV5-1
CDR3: CASSSGRTTYEQYF
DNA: TGCGCCAGCAGCTCGGGACGGACTACTTACGAGCAGTACTTC

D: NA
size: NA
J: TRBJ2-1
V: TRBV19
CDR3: CASLLTGGNEQFF
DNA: TGTGCCAGCCTTCTGACCGGAGGGAATGAGCAGTTCTTC

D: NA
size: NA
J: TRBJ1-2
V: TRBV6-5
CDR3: CASRLGDGYTF
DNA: TGTGCCAGCAGGCTAGGGGATGGCTACACCTTC

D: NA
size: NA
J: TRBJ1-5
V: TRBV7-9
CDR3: CASSGGTAYSNQPQHF
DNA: TGTGCCAGCAGCGGCGGGACCGCTTATAGCAATCAGCCCCAGCATTTT

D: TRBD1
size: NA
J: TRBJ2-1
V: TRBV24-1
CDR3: CATRQGARTEQFF
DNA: TGTGCCACGAGACAGGGGGCGCGTACTGAGCAGTTCTTC

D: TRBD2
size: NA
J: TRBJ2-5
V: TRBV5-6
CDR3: CASSARLAGYQETQYF
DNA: TGTGCCAGCAGCGCAAGACTAGCGGGGTACCAAGAGACCCAGTACTTC

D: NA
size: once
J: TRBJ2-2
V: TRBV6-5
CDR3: CASSYELSTLTGELFF
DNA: TGTGCCAGCAGTTACGAGCTCTCAACCCTCACCGGGGAGCTGTTTTTT

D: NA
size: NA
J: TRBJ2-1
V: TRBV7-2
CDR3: CASSLDIYNEQFF
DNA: TGTGCCAGCAGCTTAGATATATACAATGAGCAGTTCTTC

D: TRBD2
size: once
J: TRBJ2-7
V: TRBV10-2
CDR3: CASTVAGGLYEQYF
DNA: TGCGCCAGCACTGTAGCGGGGGGGCTCTACGAGCAGTACTTC

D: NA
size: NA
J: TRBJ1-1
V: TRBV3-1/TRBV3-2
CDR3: CASSQYNGVPEAFF
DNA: TGTGCCAGCAGCCAATATAACGGGGTCCCTGAAGCTTTCTTT

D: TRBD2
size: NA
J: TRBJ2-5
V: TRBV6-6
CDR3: CASLRTSGLQETQYF
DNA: TGTGCCAGCTTAAGGACTAGCGGCTTACAAGAGACCCAGTACTTC

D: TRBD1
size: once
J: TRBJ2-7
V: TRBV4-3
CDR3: CASSRADRTYEQYF
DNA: TGCGCCAGCAGCCGCGCGGACAGGACCTACGAGCAGTACTTC

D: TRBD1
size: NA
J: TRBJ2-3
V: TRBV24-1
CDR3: CATSDRGQHTDTQYF
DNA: TGTGCCACCAGTGATCGGGGACAGCACACAGATACGCAGTATTTT

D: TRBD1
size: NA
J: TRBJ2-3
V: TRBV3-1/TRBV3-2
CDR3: CASSRLTGSATSTADTQYF
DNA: TGTGCCAGCAGCCGACTGACAGGGTCCGCTACTTCCACCGCAGATACGCAGTATTTT

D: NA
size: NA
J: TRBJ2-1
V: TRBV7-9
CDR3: CASSNPLGSQNEQFF
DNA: TGTGCCAGCAGCAACCCTCTAGGATCCCAGAATGAGCAGTTCTTC

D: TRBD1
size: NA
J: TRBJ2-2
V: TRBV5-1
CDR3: CASGLQGAGAGELFF
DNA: TGCGCCAGCGGCCTACAGGGGGCGGGTGCCGGGGAGCTGTTTTTT

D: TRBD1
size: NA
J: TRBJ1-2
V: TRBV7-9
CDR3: CASSPDRGVYGYTF
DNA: TGTGCCAGCAGCCCCGACAGGGGCGTCTATGGCTACACCTTC

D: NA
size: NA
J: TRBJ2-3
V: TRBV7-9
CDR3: CASSPARVNTQYF
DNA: TGTGCCAGCAGCCCAGCCCGGGTCAATACGCAGTATTTT

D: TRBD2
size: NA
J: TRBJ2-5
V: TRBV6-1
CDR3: CASSVLAGGPRETQYF
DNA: TGTGCCAGCAGTGTCCTAGCGGGGGGCCCTCGGGAGACCCAGTACTTC

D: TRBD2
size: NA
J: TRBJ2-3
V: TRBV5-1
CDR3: CASSLRAGDRDTQYF
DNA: TGCGCCAGCAGCCTTCGCGCGGGGGACCGAGATACGCAGTATTTT

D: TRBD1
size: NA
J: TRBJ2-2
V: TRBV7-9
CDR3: CASSLNRGTGELFF
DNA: TGTGCCAGCAGCTTAAACAGGGGAACCGGGGAGCTGTTTTTT